These T cell receptor beta chains were read from a single sample in a study of blood T cell repertoires in COVID-19. Only in-frame clones appear in the TCRdb table, and some are missing; sequencing was by immunoSEQ multiplex PCR. The data show approximately 200,000 clones, 79% seen once. Sequencing was done on a sample of peripheral blood. Receptor source: a middle-aged woman with COVID-19, enrolled during active disease. Both conserved end residues are part of each CDR3.

v_call cdr3_aa
TRBV5-8 CASSQEGRFDQPQHF
TRBV5-1 CAASPGLPTGELFF
TRBV9 CASSPQVVSLNYEQYF
TRBV29-1 CSVDVGGGAYEQFF
TRBV7-9 CASRWTTGGEDTQYF
TRBV18 CASSRGYPTATNEKLFF
TRBV28 CASRSGQGYTYGYTF
TRBV12-5 CASGLVRSGGYEQYF
TRBV7-2 CASSLAPVAGRDTQYF
TRBV6-5 CASSYSVSGNYGYTF
TRBV7-3 CASSPGGVGGYTF
TRBV19 CASSPGGRGGNYGYTF
TRBV18 CASSSDRDRGNTIYF
TRBV29-1 CSVHVRGSTNEKLFF
TRBV18 CASSPPDRDETQYF
TRBV4-1 CASSQDGHGSFYGYTF
TRBV9 CASSVANRAYGYTF
TRBV6-2/TRBV6-3 CASSYTGGGYNEQFF
TRBV6-5 CASSYPGRGHEQYF
TRBV6-1 CASSEARDRAAYNEQFF
TRBV30 CAYRTGTETQYF
TRBV5-1 CASSLAGEGEAFF
TRBV5-5 CASSIQGGHNEQFF
TRBV10-3 CAISEPGLAGTDTQYF
TRBV18 CASSPPGQRTDTQYF
TRBV27 CASSLGQTSNTEAFF
TRBV27 CASSFLSSGRSNEQFF
TRBV10-3 CAIRLQGTGYTF
TRBV12-3/TRBV12-4 CASSFGRGVKAFF
TRBV21-1 CASSLSGSGGPTYEQYF
TRBV12-5 CASTGVTDTQYF
TRBV13 CASSLWTGHEAFF
TRBV10-3 CAISGGQGAYEQYF
TRBV7-6 CASSPRGGAGGQYEQYF
TRBV4-2 CASSQRDRVSTDTQYF
TRBV2 CASKGARFKNIQYF
TRBV2 CASSEFGTPNTGELFF
TRBV5-4 CASSLKQVGSANTEAFF
TRBV9 CASSATGIMNTEAFF
TRBV10-3 CAIRDERIAGAAYEQYF
TRBV6-2/TRBV6-3 CASSSGVGAEAFF
TRBV7-2 CASSSGPGTGYGYTF
TRBV10-3 CAISEGQGRGNTIYF